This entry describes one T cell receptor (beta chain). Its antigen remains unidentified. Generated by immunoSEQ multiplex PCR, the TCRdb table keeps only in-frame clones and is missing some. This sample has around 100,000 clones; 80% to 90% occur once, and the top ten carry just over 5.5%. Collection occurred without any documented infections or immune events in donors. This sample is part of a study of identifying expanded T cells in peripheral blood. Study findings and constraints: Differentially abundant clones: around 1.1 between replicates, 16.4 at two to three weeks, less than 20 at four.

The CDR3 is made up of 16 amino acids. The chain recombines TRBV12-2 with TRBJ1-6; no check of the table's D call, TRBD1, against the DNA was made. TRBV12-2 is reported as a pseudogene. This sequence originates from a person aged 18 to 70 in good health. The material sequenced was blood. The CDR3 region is CASRLALGRVNSPLHF. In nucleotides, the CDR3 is TGTGCAAGTCGCTTAGCGCTCGGCAGGGTGAATTCACCCCTCCACTTT.